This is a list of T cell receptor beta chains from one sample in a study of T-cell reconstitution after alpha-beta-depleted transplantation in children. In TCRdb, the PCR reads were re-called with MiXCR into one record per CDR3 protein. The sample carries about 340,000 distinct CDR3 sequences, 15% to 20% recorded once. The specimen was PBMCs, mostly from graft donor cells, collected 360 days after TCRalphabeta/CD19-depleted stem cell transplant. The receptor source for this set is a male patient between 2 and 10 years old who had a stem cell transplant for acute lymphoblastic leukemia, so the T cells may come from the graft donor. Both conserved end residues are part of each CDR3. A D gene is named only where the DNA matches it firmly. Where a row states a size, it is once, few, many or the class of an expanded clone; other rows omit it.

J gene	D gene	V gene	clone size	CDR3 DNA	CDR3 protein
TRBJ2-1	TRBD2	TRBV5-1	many	TGCGCCAGCAGCTTAGGCGGGACTAGCAACAATGAGCAGTTCTTC	CASSLGGTSNNEQFF
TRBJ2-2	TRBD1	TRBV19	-	TGTGCCAGTAGTATAGGGACAGGTCGGAACACCGGGGAGCTGTTTTTT	CASSIGTGRNTGELFF
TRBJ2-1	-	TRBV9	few	TGTGCCAGCAGCGTAGACGGGACTCCCACCGGATTTGAGCAGTTCTTC	CASSVDGTPTGFEQFF
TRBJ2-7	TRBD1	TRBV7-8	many	TGTGCCAGCAGCTTAACCGGGACAGTCTCCTACGAGCAGTACTTC	CASSLTGTVSYEQYF
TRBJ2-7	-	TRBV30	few	TGTGCCTGGAGTGTTGAGCAGGCCTACGAGCAGTACTTC	CAWSVEQAYEQYF
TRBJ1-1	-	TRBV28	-	TGTGCCAGCAGTTATAGCCCCGGCAGAATGAACACTGAAGCTTTCTTT	CASSYSPGRMNTEAFF
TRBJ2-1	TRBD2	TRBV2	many	TGTGCCAGCAGTGAAATGTGGCTAGCGGGAGCCAGTGAGCAGTTCTTC	CASSEMWLAGASEQFF
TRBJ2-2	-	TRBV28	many	TGTGCCAGCAGTTTAAGGTACACCGGGGAGCTGTTTTTT	CASSLRYTGELFF
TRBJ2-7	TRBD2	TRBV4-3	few	TGCGCCAGCAGCCAAGAGGGAGCGGGGGCCTACGAGCAGTACTTC	CASSQEGAGAYEQYF
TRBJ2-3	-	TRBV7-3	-	TGTGCCAGCAGCCCCGACATGTCCACAGATACGCAGTATTTT	CASSPDMSTDTQYF
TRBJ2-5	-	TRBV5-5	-	TGTGCCAGCAGCTTGGTGGGGACACCTCAAGAGACCCAGTACTTC	CASSLVGTPQETQYF
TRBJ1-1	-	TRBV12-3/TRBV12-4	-	TGTGCCAGCAGTTTAGAGAGGGCTAACACTGAAGCTTTCTTT	CASSLERANTEAFF
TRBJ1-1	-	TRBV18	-	TGTGCCAGCACCGATACAGGGTATAACGCGCCCGGTGAAGCTTTCTTT	CASTDTGYNAPGEAFF
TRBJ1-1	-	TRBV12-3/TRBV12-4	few	TGTGCCAGCAGTTTCCCGGGAGGCCTGGAAGCTTTCTTT	CASSFPGGLEAFF
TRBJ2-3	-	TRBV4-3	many	TGCGCCAGCAGCCAAGATCGGGACTTCACAGATACGCAGTATTTT	CASSQDRDFTDTQYF
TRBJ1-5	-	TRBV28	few	TGTGCCAGCCAGCCGATCGGGACCAGTCAGCCCCAGCATTTT	CASQPIGTSQPQHF
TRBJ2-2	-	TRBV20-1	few	TGCAGTGCTAGTGACAGGCCGAACACCGGGGAGCTGTTTTTT	CSASDRPNTGELFF
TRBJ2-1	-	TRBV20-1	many	TGCAGTGCCACTCGAGCACGCTATGAGCAGTTCTTC	CSATRARYEQFF
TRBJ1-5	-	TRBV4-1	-	TGCGCCAGCAGCCAAGACAGGGGTGTCAATCAGCCCCAGCATTTT	CASSQDRGVNQPQHF
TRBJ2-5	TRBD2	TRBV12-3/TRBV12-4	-	TGTGCCAGCAGTTTGTCGCGGGAGGGCTTGGAGACCCAGTACTTC	CASSLSREGLETQYF
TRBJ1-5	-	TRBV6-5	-	TGTGCCAGCAGTTACGGATGGGGGCAGCCCCAGCATTTT	CASSYGWGQPQHF
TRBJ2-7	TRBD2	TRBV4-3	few	TGCGCCAGCAGCCAAGAGGGGCGGGAGAACTACGAGCAGTACTTC	CASSQEGRENYEQYF
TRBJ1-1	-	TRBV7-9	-	TGTGCCAGCAGTTCCTGGGACAACACTGAAGCTTTCTTT	CASSSWDNTEAFF
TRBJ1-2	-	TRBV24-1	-	TGTGCCACCAGTGATTTACCCTGGCGGCCGCTATTCCGCTATGGCTACACCTTC	CATSDLPWRPLFRYGYTF
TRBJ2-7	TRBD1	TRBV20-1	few	TGCAGTGCTAGATCCCCGACAGGGACAGAGCAGTACTTC	CSARSPTGTEQYF
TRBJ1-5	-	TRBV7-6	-	TGTGCCAGCAGCTTAGTGTTGAATCAGCCCCAGCATTTT	CASSLVLNQPQHF
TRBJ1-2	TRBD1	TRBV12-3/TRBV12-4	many	TGTGCCAGCAGTACGACAGGGACCTATGGCTACACCTTC	CASSTTGTYGYTF
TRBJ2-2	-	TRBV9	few	TGTGCCAGCAGCGTGTCCGGGACCACCGGGGAGCTGTTTTTT	CASSVSGTTGELFF
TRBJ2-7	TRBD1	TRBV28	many	TGTGCCAGCGATTCGCTGACAGGGGGTTCCTACGAGCAGTACTTC	CASDSLTGGSYEQYF
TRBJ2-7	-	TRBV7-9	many	TGTGCCAGCAGCTTTGATGGCTTCCACGAGCAGTACTTC	CASSFDGFHEQYF
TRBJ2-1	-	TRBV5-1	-	TGCGCCAGCAGCTTTCAGGCGGGGACCAATGAGCAGTTCTTC	CASSFQAGTNEQFF
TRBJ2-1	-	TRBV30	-	TGTGCCTGGAGTGACACCAGCGGGCCAAACAATGAGCAGTTCTTC	CAWSDTSGPNNEQFF
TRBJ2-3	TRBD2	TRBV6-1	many	TGTGCCAGCAGCCCACCCACGACTAGCGGGAGTACAGATACGCAGTATTTT	CASSPPTTSGSTDTQYF
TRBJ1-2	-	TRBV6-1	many	TGTGCCAGCAGTGAAGCTGCGACGGACCCTAGGGGCTACACCTTC	CASSEAATDPRGYTF
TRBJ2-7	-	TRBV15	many	TGTGCCACCGCCGAAGGAAGGCCCTACGAGCAGTACTTC	CATAEGRPYEQYF
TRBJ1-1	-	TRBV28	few	TGTGCCAGCAGTTTGCCCTCGATGAACACTGAAGCTTTCTTT	CASSLPSMNTEAFF
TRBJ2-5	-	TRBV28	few	TGTGCCAGCAGTTTGAGGCTGGGCCCTCAAGAGACCCAGTACTTC	CASSLRLGPQETQYF
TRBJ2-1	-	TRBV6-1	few	TGTGCCAGCAGCCTGAGCTGGGACCTCTACAATGAGCAGTTCTTC	CASSLSWDLYNEQFF
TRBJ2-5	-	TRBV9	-	TGTGCCAGCAGCGTAGCTCCCGACAGGAAAGAGACCCAGTACTTC	CASSVAPDRKETQYF